These 10 T cell receptor beta chains came from one sample sequenced in a study of identical twins. TCRdb recomputed calls from the 5' RACE reads with MiXCR, one row per CDR3 protein. The table has 240,000 or so distinct CDR3 sequences, roughly 7% seen once. The same specimen was also included in a second study, on yellow fever vaccine responses in identical twins.

The material sequenced was memory (CD45RO+) T cells sorted from blood. The receptors stem from a woman aged 18-35 years in good health.

In its sample, this clonotype was seen many times. This chain joins TRBV6-1 and TRBJ1-5, with 12 bases lining up with TRBD1. Germline V CDR1 and CDR2: MNHNS, SASEGT. Trimming removed 5 bases from V and 7 bases from J; junction bases left unmatched: 12. The CDR3 covers 17 residues. The CDR3 loop is CASSPTPGQGAQQPQHF. In nucleotides, the CDR3 is TGTGCCAGCAGTCCCACCCCGGGACAGGGGGCACAGCAGCCCCAGCATTTT.

This clonotype was observed at least ten times. The chain uses TRBV29-1 and TRBJ2-5; D gene uncertain. The CDR3 spans 11 residues. Germline CDR1 reads SQVTM; CDR2 reads ANQGSEA. V gave up 7 bases and J gave up 5 bases, with 11 bases separating them. The CDR3 sequence: CSALKGETQYF. The DNA of the CDR3 is TGCAGCGCATTAAAAGGGGAGACCCAGTACTTC.

Note on this clonotype: Given a much more abundant clone one base away, this may be a read error. The chain carries TRBV2 and TRBJ2-7, with a tentative D call TRBD2 (5 bases). Per the germline V gene, CDR1 is SNHLY and CDR2 is FYNNEI. The CDR3 extends over 18 amino acids. The CDR3 protein is CAISSSAPFSAPSYEQYF. CDR3 coding DNA: TGTGCCATCAGTTCATCCGCCCCCTTTAGCGCCCCCTCCTACGAGCAGTACTTC. Together with reference TRBV2 and TRBJ2-7, the CDR3 gives the full variable domain: EPEVTQTPSHQVTQMGQEVILRCVPISNHLYFYWYRQILGQKVEFLVSFYNNEISEKSEIFDDQFSVERPDGSNFTLKIRSTKLEDSAMYFCAISSSAPFSAPSYEQYFGPGTRLTVT.

This clonotype was recorded a few times. The junction differs from germline at one of its ends, possibly a read error. The chain has TRBV28 and TRBJ1-2, with 7 bases identical to TRBD1. Germline V gives CDR1 MDHEN, CDR2 SYDVKM. CDR3 length equals 14 residues. Written as DNA, the CDR3 is TGTGCCAGTAGTTCTGACAGGGTCGACTATGGCTACACCTTC. Its protein product is CASSSDRVDYGYTF.

The genes are TRBV6-6 and TRBJ2-2; D may correspond to TRBD1 or TRBD2 (5 bases each). Germline V gene sequence: CDR1 MNHNY, CDR2 SVGAGI (reference sequence). The V gene lost 6 bases and the J gene lost 6 bases, with 11 bases spanning the gap. The CDR3 has 13 residues. The CDR3 DNA sequence: TGTGCCAGCAGACTCGGGACCTCCGGGGAGCTGTTTTTT. Its translation: CASRLGTSGELFF.

This clonotype was detected ten times or more. The J gene is TRBJ2-1, the V gene TRBV12-3 or TRBV12-4; D unresolved. This CDR3 spans 14 amino acids. V gave up 6 bases and J gave up 1 base, with 10 bases separating them. DNA of the CDR3: TGTGCCAGCAGCCCACTGAGATCCTACAATGAGCAGTTCTTC. Its protein product is CASSPLRSYNEQFF.

This clonotype was counted ten times or more. This chain joins TRBV12-3 or TRBV12-4 and TRBJ1-2; no firm D call. The length of the CDR3 is 15 residues. V was pared by 6 bases and J by 3 bases, with 17 bases between. For the CDR3, the DNA is TGTGCCAGCAGGTCCCTCTGGGGTAGCTACTATGGCTACACCTTC. It encodes CASRSLWGSYYGYTF.

This clonotype appeared many times. The gene calls are TRBV14 and TRBJ2-2; 7 bases are a match to TRBD2. Trimming cost V 1 base and J 0 bases; bases outside gene matches: 5. The CDR3 spans 17 residues. CDR1 is SGHDN and CDR2 is FVKESK in the germline V gene. The CDR3 bases are TGTGCCAGCAGCCAAGTTAGGGCGGGAGCGAACACCGGGGAGCTGTTTTTT. This codes for CASSQVRAGANTGELFF.

The V call is TRBV28, the J call TRBJ1-2; 7 bases are shared with TRBD1. The CDR3 is 14 residues long. V lost 5 bases, J lost 4 bases, and 7 bases stayed unmatched. The germline V gene encodes CDR1 MDHEN and CDR2 SYDVKM. The CDR3 DNA sequence: TGTGCCAGCAGTCCAGGGGGAGTAGTCTATGGCTACACCTTC. The encoded protein is CASSPGGVVYGYTF.

This clonotype was found a few times. The chain combines TRBV7-9 with TRBJ2-1, with 7 bases aligning to TRBD1. The CDR3 has 13 amino acids. Germline-derived CDR1 and CDR2 are SEHNR and FQNEAQ (reference sequence). J lost 2 bases, V lost 7 bases, and 2 bases had no gene match. The CDR3: CASKDRAYNEQFF. In DNA, the CDR3 is TGTGCCAGCAAAGACAGGGCCTACAATGAGCAGTTCTTC.